The 20 T cell receptor beta chains listed next were all sequenced from one sample in a study of blood T cell repertoires in COVID-19. Profiling relied on immunoSEQ multiplex PCR, and the TCRdb table lists in-frame clones only, not all of them. The sample comprises under 250,000 clones, 89% of which are singletons, and 6.5% rests with the top ten. Sequenced: peripheral blood. The origin of the receptors is a man aged 55 to 70 who had recovered from COVID-19.

V is TRBV19 and J is TRBJ1-1; no definite D call. This CDR3 is built from 14 residues. Germline CDR1 and CDR2: LNHDA and SQIVND (reference sequence). V was clipped by 3 bases and J by 1 base, with 9 bases between them. The CDR3 DNA reads TGTGCCAGTAGTATGCGGGAGGCGAACACTGAAGCTTTCTTT. This sequence encodes CASSMREANTEAFF. The full variable domain, completed using reference TRBV19 and TRBJ1-1, is DGGITQSPKYLFRKEGQNVTLSCEQNLNHDAMYWYRQDPGQGLRLIYYSQIVNDFQKGDIAEGYSVSREKKESFPLTVTSAQKNPTAFYLCASSMREANTEAFFGQGTRLTVV.

The chain couples TRBV12-3 or TRBV12-4 to TRBJ1-2; D unresolved. The CDR3 contains 13 residues. The germline V and J ends were trimmed by 3 bases and 3 bases, with 8 bases remaining between them. CDR3 sequence: CASSLQADYGYTF. CDR3 bases: TGTGCCAGCAGTTTGCAGGCAGACTATGGCTACACCTTC.

The J gene is TRBJ2-3, the V gene TRBV5-1, with 9 bases that match TRBD2. This CDR3 comprises 16 residues. Trimming removed 4 bases from V and 0 bases from J; junction bases left unmatched: 6. Germline-derived CDR1 and CDR2 are SGHRS and YFSETQ. The CDR3 DNA sequence: TGCGCCAGCAGCAACATAGCGGGGGCTAGCACAGATACGCAGTATTTT. As protein: CASSNIAGASTDTQYF.

The V and J genes are TRBV9 and TRBJ2-4; D might be TRBD1 (5 bases). This CDR3 spans 16 amino acids. The V gene's germline CDR1 is SGDLS and CDR2 YYNGEE. V was pared by 0 bases and J by 1 base, with 11 bases between. The CDR3 reads CASSVVGVLAKNIQYF. The DNA for the CDR3 is TGTGCCAGCAGCGTAGTAGGGGTTCTGGCCAAAAACATTCAGTACTTC.

The chain has TRBV9 and TRBJ2-7; TRBD1 might be the D (5 bases). The germline CDR1 and CDR2 sequences are SGDLS and YYNGEE. This CDR3 contains 14 residues. V was pared by 0 bases and J by 1 base, with 8 bases between. As DNA, the CDR3 is TGTGCCAGCAGCGTAGGGACACCTTCCTACGAGCAGTACTTC. It specifies CASSVGTPSYEQYF. The whole variable domain, remainder taken from reference TRBV9 and TRBJ2-7, is DSGVTQTPKHLITATGQRVTLRCSPRSGDLSVYWYQQSLDQGLQFLIQYYNGEERAKGNILERFSAQQFPDLHSELNLSSLELGDSALYFCASSVGTPSYEQYFGPGTRLTVT.

The chain recombines TRBV21-1 with TRBJ1-4; no DNA check was done on the table's D call, TRBD1. TRBV21-1 represents a pseudogene. The CDR3 is made up of 17 amino acids. The CDR3, as DNA: TGTGCCAGCAGCAAAGGCAGGGGGGTTGCATCTAATGAAAAACTGTTTTTT. Amino acid sequence: CASSKGRGVASNEKLFF.

This rearrangement joins TRBV19 to TRBJ2-3; TRBD2 matches 10 bases. Losses at the gene ends were 4 bases for V and 0 bases for J; bases not matched to a gene: 4. The CDR3 is 16 amino acids. Per germline, CDR1 LNHDA and CDR2 SQIVND (reference sequence). CDR3: CASSTGLAASTDTQYF. DNA of the CDR3: TGTGCCAGTAGTACTGGACTAGCGGCCAGCACAGATACGCAGTATTTT.

The rearrangement links TRBV6-5 to TRBJ1-6; possible D gene TRBD1, 5 bases. Trimming took 2 bases from V and 10 from J, leaving 9 bases between them. Germline assignment: CDR1 MNHEY and CDR2 SVGAGI. The CDR3 length is 13 residues. The CDR3 is CASSYDGGSPLHF. As DNA, the CDR3 is TGTGCCAGCAGTTACGACGGGGGATCACCCCTCCACTTT.

The rearrangement uses TRBV25-1 and TRBJ1-1, with D perhaps matching TRBD1 (6 bases). CDR3 length: 13 residues. V lost 8 bases and J 3 bases, leaving 13 bases between the germline ends. Germline assignment: CDR1 MGHDK and CDR2 SYGVNS. The chain's CDR3 is CASARGGYTEAFF. Here the CDR3 DNA reads TGTGCCAGCGCCCGAGGGGGTTACACTGAAGCTTTCTTT.

This sequence joins TRBV15 and TRBJ2-7; TRBD1 is a possible D gene (7 bases). This CDR3 comprises 12 residues. The germline V and J ends were trimmed by 9 bases and 6 bases, with 15 bases remaining between them. The V gene's germline CDR1 is LNHNV and CDR2 YYDKDF (reference sequence). This CDR3 reads CATNRGGSEQYF. In nucleotides, the CDR3 is TGTGCCACAAACAGGGGAGGTAGCGAGCAGTACTTC.

The chain recombines TRBV7-2 with TRBJ2-3; 14 bases match TRBD2. CDR3 size: 15 residues. The V and J ends lost 5 bases and 5 bases, in that order; junction bases with no gene match: 3. From germline, CDR1 is SGHTA and CDR2 FQGNSA. This chain's CDR3 is CASSETSGRGDTQYF. In DNA form, the CDR3 reads TGTGCCAGCAGCGAGACTAGCGGGAGGGGAGATACGCAGTATTTT.

The V gene is TRBV29-1, the J gene TRBJ1-5; TRBD1 aligns across 10 bases. V trimming: 4 bases; J trimming: 2 bases; junction bases outside the gene matches: 2. The CDR3 loop spans 14 amino acids. Germline values: CDR1 SQVTM, CDR2 ANQGSEA. CDR3 sequence reads: CSVGDRGGNQPQHF. Here the CDR3 DNA reads TGCAGCGTTGGGGACAGGGGCGGCAATCAGCCCCAGCATTTT.

This rearrangement joins TRBV6-5 to TRBJ2-7; D gene uncertain. Germline V gives CDR1 MNHEY, CDR2 SVGAGI. The CDR3 consists of 12 residues. Trimming left V 6 bases short and J 3 bases short, with 9 bases between. CDR3 DNA sequence: TGTGCCAGCAGATCGCTAGGCTACGAGCAGTACTTC. Amino acid sequence: CASRSLGYEQYF.

The chain has TRBV28 and TRBJ1-1; D call uncertain. This CDR3 has 13 residues. V shed 1 base and J shed 1 base, with 4 bases lying between them. From germline, CDR1 is MDHEN and CDR2 SYDVKM. As DNA, the CDR3 is TGTGCCAGCAGTTTATTGGCGAACACTGAAGCTTTCTTT. This translates into CASSLLANTEAFF.

This chain connects TRBV7-2 to TRBJ2-1; 13 nucleotides align to TRBD2. V lost 1 base to trimming and J lost 7 bases; unmatched junction nucleotides: 10. This CDR3 has 18 amino acids. Germline values: CDR1 SGHTA, CDR2 FQGNSA. CDR3 region: CASSLGGWTSGRGNEQFF. As DNA, the CDR3 is TGTGCCAGCAGCTTAGGTGGGTGGACTAGCGGGAGAGGGAATGAGCAGTTCTTC.

The chain links TRBV7-2 to TRBJ2-7, with TRBD1 matching over 10 bases. J gave up 2 bases and V 5 bases, and 3 bases lay outside the gene matches. This CDR3 has 14 residues. Per the germline V gene, CDR1 is SGHTA and CDR2 is FQGNSA. The CDR3 region has the DNA TGTGCCAGCAGCGCCGACAGGGGGCCCTACGAGCAGTACTTC. Encoded protein: CASSADRGPYEQYF.

The chain joins TRBV2 to TRBJ1-5; 7 bases line up with TRBD1. This CDR3 comprises 12 residues. CDR1 is SNHLY, CDR2 FYNNEI, per germline. V shed 6 bases and J 8 bases; nucleotides not matched to a gene: 4. Here the CDR3 reads CASSRGEEPQHF. In DNA, the CDR3 is TGTGCCAGCAGCAGGGGGGAGGAGCCCCAGCATTTT. The variable domain in full, completed from reference TRBV2 and TRBJ1-5, reads EPEVTQTPSHQVTQMGQEVILRCVPISNHLYFYWYRQILGQKVEFLVSFYNNEISEKSEIFDDQFSVERPDGSNFTLKIRSTKLEDSAMYFCASSRGEEPQHFGDGTRLSIL.

The rearrangement links TRBV6-6 to TRBJ2-2; TRBD2 might be the D (6 bases). Trimming left V 1 base short and J 5 bases short, with 8 bases between. Germline lookup yields CDR1 MNHNY and CDR2 SVGAGI (reference sequence). The CDR3 runs 14 residues. The CDR3 here is CASSYLRGTGELFF. The CDR3 DNA is TGTGCCAGCAGTTACTTGCGGGGTACCGGGGAGCTGTTTTTT.

The chain couples TRBV28 to TRBJ1-1; D remains unclear. Between the trimmed V and J ends, which lost 7 bases and 1 base, there was a span of 10 bases. The germline CDR1 and CDR2 sequences are MDHEN and SYDVKM. The CDR3 loop spans 13 amino acids. CDR3 region: CASTPFPNTEAFF. DNA for the CDR3: TGTGCCAGCACCCCGTTCCCGAACACTGAAGCTTTCTTT.

This rearrangement joins TRBV19 to TRBJ1-5; 8 bases are a match to TRBD1. Per germline, CDR1 LNHDA and CDR2 SQIVND (reference sequence). V lost 5 bases to trimming and J lost 6 bases; unmatched junction nucleotides: 9. The CDR3 runs to 15 residues. CDR3 nucleotide sequence: TGTGCCAGTAGTTCCGGCGACAGGGGAGCTCAGCCCCAGCATTTT. Translated, it gives CASSSGDRGAQPQHF.